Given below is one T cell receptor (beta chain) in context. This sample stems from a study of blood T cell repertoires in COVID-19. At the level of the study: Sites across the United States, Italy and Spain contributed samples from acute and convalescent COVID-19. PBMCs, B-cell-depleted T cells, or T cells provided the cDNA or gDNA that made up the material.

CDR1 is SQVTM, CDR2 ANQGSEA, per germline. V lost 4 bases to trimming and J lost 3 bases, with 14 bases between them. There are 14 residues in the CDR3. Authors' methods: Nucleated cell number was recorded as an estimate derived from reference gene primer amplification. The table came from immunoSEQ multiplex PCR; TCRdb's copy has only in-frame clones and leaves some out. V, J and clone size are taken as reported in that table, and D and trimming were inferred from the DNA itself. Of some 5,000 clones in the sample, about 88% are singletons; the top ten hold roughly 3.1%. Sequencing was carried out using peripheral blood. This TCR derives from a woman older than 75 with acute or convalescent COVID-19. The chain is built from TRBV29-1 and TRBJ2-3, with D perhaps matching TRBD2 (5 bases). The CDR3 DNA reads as TGCAGCGTTGTTGGGCCGGACTTTACAGATACGCAGTATTTT. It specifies CSVVGPDFTDTQYF.